These 20 T cell receptor beta chains were sequenced from one sample in a study of tumor and adjacent non-tumor tissue in lung cancer. This sample's RNA came from whole unsorted tissue. The normal lung tissue was taken more than 3 cm from the tumor edge. The library came from three nested PCR rounds adapted from ARM-PCR protocols. MiXCR, applied by TCRdb to the multiplex PCR reads, yields one record per CDR3 protein. The data show tens of thousands of distinct CDR3 sequences, with less than 75% seen just once and around 30% held by the top ten. Sequenced input: distant non-tumor lung tissue. These receptors were obtained from a woman in her forties or fifties with non-small cell lung cancer.

As regards this clonotype: With a much larger clone just one base away, this may be a read error. The chain is built from TRBV6-2 or TRBV6-3 and TRBJ2-6; D is perhaps TRBD1 (5 bases). Germline CDR1 is MNHEY and CDR2 is SVGEGT. The CDR3 has 17 residues. The CDR3 loop reads CASTPNRGLSGANVLIF. The CDR3 DNA reads TGTGCCAGCACCCCCAATCGAGGTCTCTCTGGGGCCAACGTCCTGATTTTC.

V is TRBV6-1 and J is TRBJ1-6; D unresolved. V was shortened by 6 bases and J by 2 bases, with 14 bases between the two germline ends. CDR3 length: 16 amino acids. CDR1 and CDR2 from the germline V gene are MNHNS and SASEGT. In DNA, the CDR3 is TGTGCCAGCAGGGATAATGCAAGCACCTATAATTCACCCCTCCACTTT. It encodes CASRDNASTYNSPLHF.

Remarks on this clonotype: Relative to the germline gene, one junction end is altered; a read error may explain this. V is TRBV20-1 and J is TRBJ2-1; D is ambiguous. Germline V lookup: CDR1 DFQATT, CDR2 SNEGSKA (reference sequence). The length of the CDR3 is 11 residues. The CDR3 coding sequence is TGCAGTGCTAGAACCGGGCCCGACCAGTTTTTC. It is translated as CSARTGPDQFF.

Ten or more counts support this clonotype. The rearrangement joins TRBV4-1 to TRBJ2-7, with 9 bases fitting TRBD1. This CDR3 contains 14 residues. Germline V gene sequence: CDR1 MGHRA, CDR2 YSYEKL. J was trimmed by 0 bases and V by 4 bases; bases with no gene match: 1. CDR3 DNA sequence: TGCGCCAGCAGCCCGGGACAGGGCTCCTACGAGCAGTACTTC. Its protein product is CASSPGQGSYEQYF.

In regard to this clonotype: A read error may explain this, as a much larger clone is one base away. The V and J genes are TRBV6-5 and TRBJ2-7, with 13 bases aligning to TRBD2. This CDR3 spans 15 amino acids. Germline values: CDR1 MNHEY, CDR2 SVGAGI. CDR3 nucleotides: TGTGCCGGCAGGGGTACTAGCGGGAGGGTGACCGAGCAGTACTTC. This encodes CAGRGTSGRVTEQYF.

Comments on this clonotype: A much more abundant neighbour one base away suggests this may be a read error. The CDR3 nucleotides read TGTGCCAGCTGTTTTGGGGGGGCGCCCAATGAGCAGTTCTTC. Its translation: CASCFGGAPNEQFF. V is TRBV12-3 or TRBV12-4 and J is TRBJ2-1; D may be TRBD2 (7 bases). CDR3 length equals 14 residues.

The chain joins TRBV11-2 to TRBJ2-1, with 10 nucleotides matching TRBD1. Trimming took 4 bases from V and 16 from J; bases not matched to a gene: 13. The CDR3 spans 14 residues. Per the germline V gene, CDR1 is SGHAT and CDR2 is FQNNGV. CDR3 loop: CASSWRTGGHEHFF. CDR3 DNA sequence: TGTGCCAGCAGCTGGAGGACAGGGGGACATGAACACTTCTTC.

Points on this clonotype: A much larger clone sits a single nucleotide away, making a read error possible. This sequence joins TRBV6-2 or TRBV6-3 and TRBJ1-1, with D possibly TRBD1 on 5 matching bases. This CDR3 spans 15 amino acids. Trimming removed 7 bases from V and 3 bases from J, with 18 bases in between. From germline, CDR1 is MNHEY and CDR2 SVGEGT. CDR3 nucleotides: TGTGCCAGCAACCAGGACATGGGTTCGGACACTGAAGCTTTCTTT. It encodes CASNQDMGSDTEAFF.

This clonotype has only one observation. This likely comes from a read error, as the CDR3 has no conserved phenylalanine or tryptophan at its end. V is TRBV7-8 and J is TRBJ2-3; D may be TRBD2 (5 bases). The CDR3 is 17 amino acids. Trimming took 4 bases from V and 0 from J, leaving 17 bases between them. Germline V lookup: CDR1 SGHVS, CDR2 FQNEAQ. In DNA form, the CDR3 reads TGTGCCAGCAGCTCCCTCATCAGGAGCGGTAGCACAGATACGCAGTATTTG. The encoded protein is CASSSLIRSGSTDTQYL.

Details on this clonotype: This may be a read error: a much more frequent sequence differs by one nucleotide. This chain links TRBV6-2 or TRBV6-3 with TRBJ1-1; perhaps TRBD1 as D (6 bases). Germline values: CDR1 MNHEY, CDR2 SVGEGT. This CDR3 has 14 amino acids. CDR3 bases: TGTGCCAGCACCCTGACAGGACTGAACATTGAAGCTTTCTTT. Translated, it gives CASTLTGLNIEAFF.

With respect to this clonotype: This clone may be a read error of a much larger clone one base away. The chain is built from TRBV10-1 and TRBJ2-3; 9 bases agree with TRBD2. The CDR3 spans 16 residues. The germline V gene encodes CDR1 WNHNN and CDR2 SYGVQD (reference sequence). The CDR3 DNA reads TGCGCCAGCAGTGAGCGTCTAGCGGGGAGCACAGATACGCATTATTTT. The encoded protein is CASSERLAGSTDTHYF.

On this clonotype itself: The missing conserved phenylalanine or tryptophan at the end of this CDR3 makes a read error likely. The chain combines TRBV6-6 with TRBJ2-2; no clear D. This CDR3 spans 14 amino acids. Germline lookup yields CDR1 MNHNY and CDR2 SVGAGI (reference sequence). Here the CDR3 DNA reads TGTGGCAGCAATGTCCCCATGGGTCGCGGGGAGCTGTTTTAT. Translated, it gives CGSNVPMGRGELFY.

The sample holds many counts of this clonotype. The rearrangement joins TRBV29-1 to TRBJ2-2; TRBD2 matches at 11 bases. This CDR3 region has 15 residues. Germline V gene sequence: CDR1 SQVTM, CDR2 ANQGSEA. V shed 1 base and J 6 bases; nucleotides not matched to a gene: 4. This chain's CDR3 is CSVEGLAGGSGELFF. CDR3 nucleotide sequence: TGCAGCGTTGAAGGTCTAGCGGGAGGATCCGGGGAGCTGTTTTTT.

Remarks on this clonotype: A read error may be the cause here, since a much bigger clone is one base away. The J gene is TRBJ1-1, the V gene TRBV20-1; D might be TRBD1 (6 bases). There are 15 residues in the CDR3. Germline CDR1 is DFQATT and CDR2 is SNEGSKA (reference sequence). V lost 0 bases and J lost 2, with 13 bases in between. The CDR3 protein is CSARDLRGVNTEAFF. CDR3 in DNA: TGCAGTGCTAGAGATCTCAGGGGCGTAAACACTGAAGCTTTCTTT.

This clonotype was observed at least ten times. CDR3 in DNA: TGCGCCAGCAGCATAGGGACCACCCTATTCGAGGGTGAAGCTTTCTTT. Amino acids: CASSIGTTLFEGEAFF. The V call is TRBV5-1, the J call TRBJ1-1, with D possibly matching TRBD1 (5 bases). V was clipped by 4 bases and J by 7 bases, with 23 bases between them. The CDR3 runs 16 residues. Germline CDR1 is SGHRS and CDR2 is YFSETQ. Full variable domain (rest looked up from reference TRBV5-1 and TRBJ1-1): KAGVTQTPRYLIKTRGQQVTLSCSPISGHRSVSWYQQTPGQGLQFLFEYFSETQRNKGNFPGRFSGRQFSNSRSEMNVSTLELGDSALYLCASSIGTTLFEGEAFFGQGTRLTVV.

This clonotype has at least ten counts. J is TRBJ2-1 and V is TRBV5-4; the D gene is possibly TRBD2 (5 bases). There are 15 residues in the CDR3. Germline lookup yields CDR1 SGHNT and CDR2 YYREEE (reference sequence). Trimming left V 0 bases short and J 10 bases short, with 17 bases between. In DNA form, the CDR3 reads TGTGCCAGCAGCTTGGCGGGGAGTCGGGTGTGGGAGCAGTTCTTC. Amino acid sequence: CASSLAGSRVWEQFF.

This clonotype was detected only a few times. V and J are TRBV6-7 and TRBJ2-2; 14 bases align to TRBD2. TRBV6-7 is an ORF, and what it does is uncertain. This CDR3 has 17 residues. V trimming: 5 bases; J trimming: 4 bases; junction bases outside the gene matches: 6. The CDR3 sequence: CASSARGLAGATGELFF. The CDR3 nucleotides are TGTGCCAGCAGTGCTCGGGGACTAGCGGGAGCCACCGGGGAGCTGTTTTTT.

Worth noting for this clonotype: This sequence may be a read error, since a much larger clone differs from it by one base. The chain carries TRBV6-6 and TRBJ1-5, with 7 bases aligning to TRBD1. This CDR3 is built from 14 residues. Per the germline V gene, CDR1 is MNHNY and CDR2 is SVGAGI (reference sequence). CDR3 nucleotides: TGTCCCAGCAGTTACGCGACAGGGAATCAGCCCCAGCATTTT. It yields the protein CPSSYATGNQPQHF.

As regards this clonotype: This could be a read error, since a much larger clone is one nucleotide away. The rearrangement links TRBV20-1 to TRBJ1-5; no clear D gene. The V gene lost 4 bases and the J gene lost 4 bases, with 11 bases spanning the gap. Germline values: CDR1 DFQATT, CDR2 SNEGSKA (reference sequence). This CDR3 contains 13 residues. CDR3 protein: CSANVSPNQPQHF. As DNA, the CDR3 is TGCAGTGCTAACGTGTCCCCGAATCAGCCCCAGCATTTT.

This clonotype appeared a few times. A read error may explain this, as a much larger clone is one base away. The chain is built from TRBV20-1 and TRBJ1-5; D possibly corresponds to TRBD1 (5 bases). Trimming shortened V by 4 bases and J by 3 bases, and 13 bases separated the two germline ends. Per germline, CDR1 DFQATT and CDR2 SNEGSKA (reference sequence). The CDR3 runs 14 residues. The DNA of the CDR3 is TGCAGTGCTAAAGATGCAGGGAACAATCAGCCCCAGCATTTT. Its protein is CSAKDAGNNQPQHF.